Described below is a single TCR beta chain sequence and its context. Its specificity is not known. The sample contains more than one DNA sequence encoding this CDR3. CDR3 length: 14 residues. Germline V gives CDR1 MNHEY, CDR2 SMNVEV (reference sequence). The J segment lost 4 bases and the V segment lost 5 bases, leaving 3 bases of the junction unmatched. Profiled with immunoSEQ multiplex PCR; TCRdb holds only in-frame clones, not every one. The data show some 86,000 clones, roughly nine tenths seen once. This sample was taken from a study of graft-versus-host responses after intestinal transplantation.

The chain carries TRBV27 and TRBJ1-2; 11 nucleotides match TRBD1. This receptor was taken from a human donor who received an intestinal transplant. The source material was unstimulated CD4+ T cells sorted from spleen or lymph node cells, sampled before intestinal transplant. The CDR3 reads CASSRDRGTYGYTF. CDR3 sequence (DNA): TGTGCCAGCAGTCGGGACAGGGGGACCTATGGCTACACCTTC.